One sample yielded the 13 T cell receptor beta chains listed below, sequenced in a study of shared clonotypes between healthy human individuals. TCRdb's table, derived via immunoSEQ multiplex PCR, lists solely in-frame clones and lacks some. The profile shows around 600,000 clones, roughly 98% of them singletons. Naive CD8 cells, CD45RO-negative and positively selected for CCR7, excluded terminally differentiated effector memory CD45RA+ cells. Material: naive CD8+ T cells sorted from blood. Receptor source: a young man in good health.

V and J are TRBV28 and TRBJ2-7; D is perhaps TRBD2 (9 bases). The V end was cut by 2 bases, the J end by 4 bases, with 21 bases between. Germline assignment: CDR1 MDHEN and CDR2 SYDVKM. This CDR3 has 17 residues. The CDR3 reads CASSLLTTGAGGYEQYF. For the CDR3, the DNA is TGTGCCAGCAGTTTACTGACGACAGGGGCGGGAGGGTACGAGCAGTACTTC.

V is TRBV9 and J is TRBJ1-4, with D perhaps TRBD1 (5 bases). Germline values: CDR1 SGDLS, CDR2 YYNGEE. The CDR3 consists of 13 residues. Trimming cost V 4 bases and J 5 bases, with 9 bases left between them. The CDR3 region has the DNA TGTGCCAGCAGCTCGGGGCGAAATGAAAAACTGTTTTTT. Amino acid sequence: CASSSGRNEKLFF.

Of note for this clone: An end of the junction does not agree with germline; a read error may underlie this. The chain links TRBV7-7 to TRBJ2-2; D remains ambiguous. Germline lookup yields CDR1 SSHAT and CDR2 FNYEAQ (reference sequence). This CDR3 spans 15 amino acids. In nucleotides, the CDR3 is TGTGCTAGCAGCTTAGATCCGGGCGGCGACGGGGAGCTGTTTTTT. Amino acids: CASSLDPGGDGELFF.

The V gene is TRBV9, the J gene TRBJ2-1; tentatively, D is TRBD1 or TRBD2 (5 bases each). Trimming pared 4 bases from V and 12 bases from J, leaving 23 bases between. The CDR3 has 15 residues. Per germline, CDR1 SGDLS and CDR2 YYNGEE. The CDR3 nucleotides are TGTGCCAGCAGCCCCTACGACGGGGCCTCTATCGGGCAGTTCTTC. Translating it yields CASSPYDGASIGQFF.

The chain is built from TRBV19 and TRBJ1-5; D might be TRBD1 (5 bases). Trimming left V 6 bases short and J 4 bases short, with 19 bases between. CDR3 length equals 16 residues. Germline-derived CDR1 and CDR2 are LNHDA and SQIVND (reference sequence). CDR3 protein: CASSPWSPDRNQPQHF. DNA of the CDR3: TGTGCCAGTAGCCCCTGGAGTCCCGACAGAAATCAGCCCCAGCATTTT.

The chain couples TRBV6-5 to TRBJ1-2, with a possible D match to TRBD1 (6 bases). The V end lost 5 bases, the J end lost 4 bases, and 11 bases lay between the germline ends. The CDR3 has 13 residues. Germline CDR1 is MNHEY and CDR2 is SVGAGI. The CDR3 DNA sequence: TGTGCCAGCAGTCGACAGGATTTCTATGGCTACACCTTC. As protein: CASSRQDFYGYTF.

The CDR3 loop reads CASSPRSGRRAYEQYF. The CDR3 DNA follows: TGTGCCAGCAGCCCCCGAAGCGGGAGAAGGGCCTACGAGCAGTACTTC. This chain connects TRBV9 to TRBJ2-7; 8 positions agree with TRBD2. Germline trimming cut 4 bases from V and 2 bases from J; bases unmatched to any gene: 11. CDR1 is SGDLS, CDR2 YYNGEE, per germline. This CDR3 is built from 16 residues.

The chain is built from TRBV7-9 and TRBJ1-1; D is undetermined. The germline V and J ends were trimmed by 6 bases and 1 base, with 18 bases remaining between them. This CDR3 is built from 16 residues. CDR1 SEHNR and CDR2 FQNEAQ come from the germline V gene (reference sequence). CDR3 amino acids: CASSSGRTVGNTEAFF. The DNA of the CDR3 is TGTGCCAGCAGTTCTGGGAGGACCGTGGGGAACACTGAAGCTTTCTTT.

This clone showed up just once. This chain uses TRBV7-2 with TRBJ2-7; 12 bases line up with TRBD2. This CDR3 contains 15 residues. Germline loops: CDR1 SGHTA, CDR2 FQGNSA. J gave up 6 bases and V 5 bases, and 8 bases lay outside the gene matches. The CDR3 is CASSHRRLAGAEQYF. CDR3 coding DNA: TGTGCCAGCAGCCATCGGAGACTAGCGGGAGCCGAGCAGTACTTC.

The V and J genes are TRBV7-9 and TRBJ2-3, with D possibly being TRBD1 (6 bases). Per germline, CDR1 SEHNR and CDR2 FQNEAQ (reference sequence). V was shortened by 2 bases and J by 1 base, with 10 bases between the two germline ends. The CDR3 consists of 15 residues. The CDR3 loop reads CASSLLRQGTDTQYF. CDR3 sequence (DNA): TGTGCCAGCAGCTTATTACGACAGGGCACAGATACGCAGTATTTT.

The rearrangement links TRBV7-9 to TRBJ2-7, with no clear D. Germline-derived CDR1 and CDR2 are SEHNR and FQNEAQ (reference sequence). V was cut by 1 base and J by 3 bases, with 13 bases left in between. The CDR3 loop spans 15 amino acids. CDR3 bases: TGTGCCAGCAGCTTAGTCGGCCCCACCGGCTACGAGCAGTACTTC. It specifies CASSLVGPTGYEQYF.

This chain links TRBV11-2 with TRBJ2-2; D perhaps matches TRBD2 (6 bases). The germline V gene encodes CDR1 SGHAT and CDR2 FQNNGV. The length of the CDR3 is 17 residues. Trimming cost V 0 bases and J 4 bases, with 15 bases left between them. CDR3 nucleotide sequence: TGTGCCAGCAGCTTAGATTGGGGCCAGGGAGGCACCGGGGAGCTGTTTTTT. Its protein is CASSLDWGQGGTGELFF.

Here the CDR3 DNA reads TGTGCCAGCAGCTTATCTAGAGGGACTAGCGGATACTCCTACAATGAGCAGTTCTTC. It encodes CASSLSRGTSGYSYNEQFF. The chain links TRBV7-9 to TRBJ2-1; 11 positions agree with TRBD2. There are 19 residues in the CDR3. The trim removed 2 bases at V and 0 bases at J, leaving 9 bases unmatched. The germline V gene has CDR1 SEHNR and CDR2 FQNEAQ (reference sequence).